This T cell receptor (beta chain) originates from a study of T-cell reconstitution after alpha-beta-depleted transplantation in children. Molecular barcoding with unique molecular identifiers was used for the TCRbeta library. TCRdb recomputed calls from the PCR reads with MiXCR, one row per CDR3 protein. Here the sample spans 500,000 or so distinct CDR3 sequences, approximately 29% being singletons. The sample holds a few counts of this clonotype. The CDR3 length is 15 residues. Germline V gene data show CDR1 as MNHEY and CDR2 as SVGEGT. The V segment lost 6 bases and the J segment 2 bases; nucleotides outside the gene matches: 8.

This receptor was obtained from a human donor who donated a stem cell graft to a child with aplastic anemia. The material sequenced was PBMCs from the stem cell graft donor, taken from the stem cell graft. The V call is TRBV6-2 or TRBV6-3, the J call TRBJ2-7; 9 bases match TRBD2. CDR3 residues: CASSLEREVPYEQYV. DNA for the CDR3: TGTGCCAGCAGCTTAGAGCGGGAGGTCCCCTACGAGCAGTACGTC.